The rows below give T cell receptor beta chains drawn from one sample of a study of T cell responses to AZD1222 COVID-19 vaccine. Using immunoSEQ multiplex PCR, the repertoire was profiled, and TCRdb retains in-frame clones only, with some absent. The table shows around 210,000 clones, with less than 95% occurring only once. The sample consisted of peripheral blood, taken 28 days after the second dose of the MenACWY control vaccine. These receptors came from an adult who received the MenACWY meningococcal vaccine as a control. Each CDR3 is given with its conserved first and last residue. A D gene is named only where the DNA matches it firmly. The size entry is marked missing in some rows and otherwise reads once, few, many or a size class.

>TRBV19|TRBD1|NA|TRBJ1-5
TGTGCCAGTAGTAAGGGGGCGAGCAATCAGCCCCAGCATTTT
CASSKGASNQPQHF
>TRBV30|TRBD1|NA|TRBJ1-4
TGTGCCTGGACTCCGGGACAGGGGACCGAAAAACTGTTTTTT
CAWTPGQGTEKLFF
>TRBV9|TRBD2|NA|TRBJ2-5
TGTGCCAGCAGCGTAGCACTAGCGAGCTCCCAAGAGACCCAGTACTTC
CASSVALASSQETQYF
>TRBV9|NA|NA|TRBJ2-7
TGTGCCAGCAGCGTAGCCGGGGGCACCTACGAGCAGTACTTC
CASSVAGGTYEQYF
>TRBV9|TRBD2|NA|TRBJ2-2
TGTGCCAGCAGCGTATACTTTGGACTAGCGGGGAACACCGGGGAGCTGTTTTTT
CASSVYFGLAGNTGELFF
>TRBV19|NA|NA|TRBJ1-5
TGTGCCAGTAGTATGGGGGCTCATCAGCCCCAGCATTTT
CASSMGAHQPQHF
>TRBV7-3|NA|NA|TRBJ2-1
TGTGCCAGCAGAAAAGGGGCGGACAGCTCCTACAATGAGCAGTTCTTC
CASRKGADSSYNEQFF
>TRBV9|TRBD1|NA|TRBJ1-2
TGTGCCAGCAGCGCTACAGGGGGCCAAAGCTATGGCTACACCTTC
CASSATGGQSYGYTF
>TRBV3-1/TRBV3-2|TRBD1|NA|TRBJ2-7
TGTGCCAGCAGCCAACAGGGGGCGGGGGAGCAGTACTTC
CASSQQGAGEQYF
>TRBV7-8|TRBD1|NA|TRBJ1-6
TGTGCCAGCAGCTTTGGACAGGGTCTGAGTTCACCCCTCCACTTT
CASSFGQGLSSPLHF
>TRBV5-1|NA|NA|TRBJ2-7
TGCGCCAGCAGCCCGACTGGGCCCTCCTACGAGCAGTACTTC
CASSPTGPSYEQYF
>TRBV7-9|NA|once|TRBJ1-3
TGTGCCAGCAGCTTAACAGGGATGAGAGGAAACACCATATATTTT
CASSLTGMRGNTIYF
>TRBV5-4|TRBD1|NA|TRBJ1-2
TGTGCCAGCAGCTTGGCCAGGGGGGCTAACTATGGCTACACCTTC
CASSLARGANYGYTF
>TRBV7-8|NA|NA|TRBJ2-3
TGTGCCAGCAGCCTCAAGAGGTTCACAGATACGCAGTATTTT
CASSLKRFTDTQYF
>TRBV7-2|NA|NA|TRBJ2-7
TGTGCCAGCAGCCCCTGGGGTGGCGCTTCCTACGAGCAGTACTTC
CASSPWGGASYEQYF
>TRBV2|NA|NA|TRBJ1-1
TGTGCCAGCAGTGCGGAGAAATACACTGAAGCTTTCTTT
CASSAEKYTEAFF
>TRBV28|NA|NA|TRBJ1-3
TGTGCCAGCAGTTCCGTAACTTCGGGGACTTTAAAGTTTGGAAACACCATATATTTT
CASSSVTSGTLKFGNTIYF
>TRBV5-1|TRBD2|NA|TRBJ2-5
TGCGCCAGCAGCTTCGGGGGGGCGCTTGGTGAGGAGACCCAGTACTTC
CASSFGGALGEETQYF
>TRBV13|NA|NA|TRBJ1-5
TGTGCCAGCAGCTTAGCCGAGGGGAAGCCCCAGCATTTT
CASSLAEGKPQHF
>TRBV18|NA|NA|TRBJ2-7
TGTGCCAGCTCACCACCGGACGGGAGCTCCTACGAGCAGTACTTC
CASSPPDGSSYEQYF
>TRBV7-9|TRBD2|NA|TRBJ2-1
TGTGCCAGCAGCTCCCGGGGGGGGAATGAGCAGTTCTTC
CASSSRGGNEQFF
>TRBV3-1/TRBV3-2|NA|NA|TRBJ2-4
TGTGCCAGCAGCCAAGAAGGCCCGCCGGCAGGGATGATGAACATTCAGTACTTC
CASSQEGPPAGMMNIQYF
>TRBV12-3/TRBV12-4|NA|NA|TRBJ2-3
TGTGCCAGCAGTCAAATTGGGACAGATACGCAGTATTTT
CASSQIGTDTQYF
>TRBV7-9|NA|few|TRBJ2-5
TGTGCCAGCAGAGCGAATCAAGAGACCCAGTACTTC
CASRANQETQYF
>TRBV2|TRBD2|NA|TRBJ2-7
TGTGCCAGCAGCCTAGCGGGGGACTACGAGCAGTACTTC
CASSLAGDYEQYF
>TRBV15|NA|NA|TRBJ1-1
TGTGCCACCAGTCCGGGGGCAGGGGCCGCGAACACTGAAGCTTTCTTT
CATSPGAGAANTEAFF
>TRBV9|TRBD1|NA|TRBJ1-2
TGTGCCAGCAGCGGGACAGGGGTTGGGTATGGCTACACCTTC
CASSGTGVGYGYTF
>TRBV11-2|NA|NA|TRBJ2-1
TGTGCCAGCAGCTTAGACCCGGGGTACAATGAGCAGTTCTTC
CASSLDPGYNEQFF
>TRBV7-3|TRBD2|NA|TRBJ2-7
TGTGCCAGCAGCTCGGGAGGGCAAGTATACTTC
CASSSGGQVYF
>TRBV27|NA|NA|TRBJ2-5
TGTGCCAGCAGTTCGCAGGACTACCGGGGGACCCAGTACTTC
CASSSQDYRGTQYF
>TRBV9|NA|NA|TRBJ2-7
TGTGCCAGCTCGGGTTGGGATGGAGCCTACGAGCAGTACTTC
CASSGWDGAYEQYF
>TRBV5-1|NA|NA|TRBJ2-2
TGCGCCAGCAGCTTTGGCGGGGAGCTGTTTTTT
CASSFGGELFF
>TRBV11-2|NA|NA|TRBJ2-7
TGTGCCAGCAGCTTAGAATGGCTCGGCCAGGGCGGACAGCAGTACTTC
CASSLEWLGQGGQQYF
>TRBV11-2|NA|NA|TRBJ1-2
TGTGCCAGCAGCTTAGCTTTGTGGAGACAGGAGTATGGCTACACCTTC
CASSLALWRQEYGYTF
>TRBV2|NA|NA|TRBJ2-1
TGTGCCAGCAGTCCGCAGGGGCCCTCTGATGAGCAGTTCTTC
CASSPQGPSDEQFF
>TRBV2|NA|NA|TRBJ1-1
TGTGCCAGCAGGGGCACTGAAGCTTTCTTT
CASRGTEAFF
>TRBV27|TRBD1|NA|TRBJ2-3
TGTGCCAGCAGGTACTTGGGACAGGGCACAGATACGCAGTATTTT
CASRYLGQGTDTQYF
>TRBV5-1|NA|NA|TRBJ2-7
TGCGCCAGCAGCTTGGATCCGACCCAGAAGTGGGACTACGAGCAGTACTTC
CASSLDPTQKWDYEQYF
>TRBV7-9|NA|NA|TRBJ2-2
TGTGCCAGCAGCCCCTACAGGCAGGACACCGGGGAGCTGTTTTTT
CASSPYRQDTGELFF
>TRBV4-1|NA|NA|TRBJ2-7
TGCGCCAGCAGCCAAGTAAACGAGCAGTACTTC
CASSQVNEQYF
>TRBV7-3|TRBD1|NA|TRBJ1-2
TGTGCCAGCAGCGCGGGGACCTCGGGACAGGATGGCTACACCTTC
CASSAGTSGQDGYTF
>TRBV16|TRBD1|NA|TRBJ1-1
TGTGCCAGCAGCCCGCGACAGGGTAGGACTGAAGCTTTCTTT
CASSPRQGRTEAFF
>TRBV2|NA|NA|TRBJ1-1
TGTGCCAGCAGCCGGGGTTCGAACACTGAAGCTTTCTTT
CASSRGSNTEAFF
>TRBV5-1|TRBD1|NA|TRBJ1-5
TGCGCCAGCAGCACCCTCTCCTGGGACAGGGTCCTCAATGGCAATCAGCCCCAGCATTTT
CASSTLSWDRVLNGNQPQHF
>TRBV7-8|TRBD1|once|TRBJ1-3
TGTGCCAGCAGCTTAATACCGGGACAGGGGTTTAGTTTT
CASSLIPGQGFSF
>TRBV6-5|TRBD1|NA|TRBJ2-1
TGTGCCAGCAGCACACAGGGGAGTAGCAATGAGCAGTTCTTC
CASSTQGSSNEQFF
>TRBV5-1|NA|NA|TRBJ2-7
TGCGCCAGCAGCTTGGACAGGGACGAGCAGTACTTC
CASSLDRDEQYF
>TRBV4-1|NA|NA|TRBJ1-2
TGCGCCAGCAGCCAAGATCAGGGTATAGCCTATGGCTACACCTTC
CASSQDQGIAYGYTF
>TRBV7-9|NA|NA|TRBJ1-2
TGTGCCAGCAGCCAAGGGGAGGGGTATGGCTACACCTTC
CASSQGEGYGYTF
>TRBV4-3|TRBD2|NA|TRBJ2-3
TGCGCCAGCAGCCACGGGGGGGGCACAGATACGCAGTATTTT
CASSHGGGTDTQYF
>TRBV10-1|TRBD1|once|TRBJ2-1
TGCGCCGTCAAGGGACAGGAAGGGTCTGATGAGCAGTTCTTC
CAVKGQEGSDEQFF
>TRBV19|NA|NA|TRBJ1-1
TGTGCCAGTAGTATAACAGCTATGAACACTGAAGCTTTCTTT
CASSITAMNTEAFF
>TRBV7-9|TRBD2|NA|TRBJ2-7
TGTGCCAGCAGTTCTAGCGGGAGGCTGGGCGAGCAGTACTTC
CASSSSGRLGEQYF